This TCR beta chain was observed in a study of blood T cell repertoires in COVID-19. Across the study: The United States, Italy and Spain provided the acute and convalescent COVID-19 samples. PBMCs, B-cell-depleted T cells, or T cells provided the cDNA or gDNA that made up the material.

Source study methods: Nucleated cell number was recorded as an estimate derived from reference gene primer amplification. Profiled with immunoSEQ multiplex PCR; TCRdb holds only in-frame clones, not every one. D and trimming come from the DNA, and the V and J calls and clone size come from that table. Of under 250,000 clones listed, more than 70% are singletons. The CDR3 extends over 13 amino acids. V lost 2 bases and J lost 2, with 7 bases in between. Germline V lookup: CDR1 GTSNPN, CDR2 SVGIG (reference sequence). Researchers sorted participants into cohorts using their self-reported clinical history. This clone was recorded a few times. This CDR3 is also generated by other DNA sequences in the sample.

This clonotype was sampled from a man aged 30 to 45 with acute COVID-19. The sequenced material came from PBMCs or T cells enriched from blood (not recorded which). The V call is TRBV30, the J call TRBJ1-5; TRBD1 is a possible D gene (6 bases). CDR3 DNA: TGTGCCTGGAGTCCAGGGGGCAATCAGCCCCAGCATTTT. Amino acids: CAWSPGGNQPQHF.